The source of this T cell receptor beta chain is a study of OX40 agonist ivuxolimab in advanced cancers. Exclusion applied to patients with autoimmune disease history or systemic immunosuppression. On cycle 4 day 1 and cycle 7 day 1, as well as at baseline, blood was sampled. This CDR3 spans 14 amino acids. Looked up from germline, CDR1 is GTSNPN and CDR2 is SVGIG (reference sequence). J was trimmed by 5 bases and V by 0 bases; bases with no gene match: 2. Repertoires were generated with immunoSEQ multiplex PCR, while TCRdb's copy carries only in-frame clones and drops some. The sample lists 89,000 or so clones, approximately 86% occurring once.

The input for sequencing was CD4+ or CD8+ T cells sorted from blood, taken in a trial of the OX40 agonist ivuxolimab. This receptor was identified in an adult with an advanced solid tumor such as melanoma, head and neck, liver or kidney cancer. The gene calls are TRBV30 and TRBJ2-2, with TRBD2 identical over 8 bases. CDR3 sequence (DNA): TGTGCCTGGAGTGTCGGGGGGGGAACCGGGGAGCTGTTTTTT. Its translation: CAWSVGGGTGELFF.